This T cell receptor (beta chain) appears in the sequencing data of a study of blood T cell repertoires in COVID-19. This CDR3 has 14 residues. V was shortened by 3 bases and J by 6 bases, with 13 bases between the two germline ends. Germline V gives CDR1 KGHSH, CDR2 LQKENI. Using immunoSEQ multiplex PCR, the repertoire was profiled, and TCRdb retains in-frame clones only, with some absent. This sample has 70,000 to 100,000 clones, with more than 90% found just once. Sequencing used peripheral blood. The chain employs TRBV18 and TRBJ2-3, with a possible D match to TRBD1 (6 bases). The receptor was isolated from a man aged 55 to 70 with acute or convalescent COVID-19. DNA for the CDR3: TGTGCCAGCTCACCCCCGACAGGTGGGGATACGCAGTATTTT. Encoded protein: CASSPPTGGDTQYF.